What follows are 15 T cell receptor beta chains derived from one specimen sequenced in a study of identical twins. TCRdb reprocessed the 5' RACE reads via MiXCR and lists one record per CDR3 protein. The sample lists around 250,000 distinct CDR3 sequences, over 9.5% seen once, with about 4.1% in the top ten. The sample was also linked to a second study, of yellow fever vaccine responses in identical twins.

The specimen sequenced was memory (CD45RO+) T cells sorted from blood. All receptors come from a woman aged 18-29 years in good health.

The V and J genes are TRBV3-1 and TRBJ2-2; D is possibly TRBD1 or TRBD2 (5 bases each). CDR3 length: 15 amino acids. Germline values: CDR1 LGHDT, CDR2 YNNKEL (reference sequence). The V gene lost 10 bases and the J gene lost 4 bases, with 19 bases spanning the gap. CDR3 loop: CATRARDVGTGELFF. The CDR3 DNA is TGTGCCACCCGGGCAAGGGACGTAGGCACCGGGGAGCTGTTTTTT.

This clonotype showed up just a few times. The genes are TRBV20-1 and TRBJ2-5, with D perhaps TRBD2 (6 bases). V dropped 3 bases and J dropped 5 bases, with 16 bases sitting between them. The CDR3 is 14 residues long. Germline assignment: CDR1 DFQATT and CDR2 SNEGSKA (reference sequence). CDR3 region: CSASIGGIGETQYF. CDR3 sequence (DNA): TGCAGTGCTAGCATCGGCGGGATAGGTGAGACCCAGTACTTC.

The chain couples TRBV19 to TRBJ2-1; no firm D call. The CDR3 loop spans 17 amino acids. Germline V gene lookup returns CDR1 LNHDA and CDR2 SQIVND (reference sequence). Trimming took 2 bases from V and 2 from J, leaving 16 bases between them. This CDR3 is CASSIPSGGSPYNEQFF. The CDR3, as DNA: TGTGCCAGTAGTATACCCTCTGGCGGTAGTCCCTACAATGAGCAGTTCTTC.

This clonotype has ten or more counts. The V call is TRBV20-1, the J call TRBJ2-1, with 14 positions matching TRBD2. Germline CDR1 is DFQATT and CDR2 is SNEGSKA (reference sequence). V shed 4 bases, J shed 3 bases, and the junction held 14 bases outside the gene matches. CDR3 length: 19 amino acids. The CDR3 DNA sequence: TGCAGTGCTAAGGGTTGGGGACTAGCGGGAGTCGGGGTCTACAATGAGCAGTTCTTC. This gives the protein CSAKGWGLAGVGVYNEQFF.

The table lists this clonotype with a few counts. The chain uses TRBV11-2 and TRBJ2-7; maybe TRBD2 (6 bases). Looked up from germline, CDR1 is SGHAT and CDR2 is FQNNGV. Deletions cut 5 bases from V and 0 bases from J, with 14 bases between. This CDR3 contains 15 residues. The CDR3 here is CASSRASASSYEQYF. The CDR3 DNA reads as TGTGCCAGCAGCCGGGCTAGCGCTAGCTCCTACGAGCAGTACTTC.

This clonotype was found many times. The chain uses TRBV2 and TRBJ2-1, with a possible D match to TRBD2 (5 bases). The CDR3 is 15 residues long. Per germline, CDR1 SNHLY and CDR2 FYNNEI. Trimming stripped 1 base from V and 0 bases from J, with 7 bases between. CDR3 nucleotides: TGTGCCAGCAGTGAAGGAGGGAGCTCCTACAATGAGCAGTTCTTC. Amino acid sequence: CASSEGGSSYNEQFF.

This clonotype is medium-sized by share. The chain employs TRBV28 and TRBJ2-7; D gene ambiguous. The CDR3 length is 12 residues. CDR1 MDHEN and CDR2 SYDVKM come from the germline V gene. With 2 bases removed from V and 6 bases from J, the gap between germline ends came to 8 bases. CDR3 loop: CASSLGSSEQYF. The CDR3, as DNA: TGTGCCAGCAGTTTAGGTTCATCCGAGCAGTACTTC. The entire variable domain, with the rest obtained from reference TRBV28 and TRBJ2-7, is as follows: DVKVTQSSRYLVKRTGEKVFLECVQDMDHENMFWYRQDPGLGLRLIYFSYDVKMKEKGDIPEGYSVSREKKERFSLILESASTNQTSMYLCASSLGSSEQYFGPGTRLTVT.

The chain uses TRBV28 and TRBJ1-1, with 7 bases fitting TRBD1. The V gene end was trimmed by 3 bases and the J gene end by 2 bases; junction bases not matched to a gene: 12. The V gene's germline CDR1 is MDHEN and CDR2 SYDVKM. The CDR3 has 17 amino acids. CDR3 coding DNA: TGTGCCAGCAGTTTTCCGGGACAGTCCTTTCACAACACTGAAGCTTTCTTT. It encodes CASSFPGQSFHNTEAFF.

This clonotype was detected many times. The J gene is TRBJ2-5, the V gene TRBV5-1; TRBD2 matches at 12 bases. CDR1 is SGHRS and CDR2 is YFSETQ in the germline V gene. V was pared by 4 bases and J by 6 bases, with 4 bases of the junction left unmatched. The CDR3 has 14 amino acids. CDR3 nucleotides: TGCGCCAGCAGCCCGACTAGCGGGAGAAAGACCCAGTACTTC. It specifies CASSPTSGRKTQYF.

Comments on this clonotype: A read error may explain this, as a much larger clone is one base away. The J gene is TRBJ2-6, the V gene TRBV6-2 or TRBV6-3; a possible D gene is TRBD1 (6 bases). CDR3 length: 15 residues. Per the germline V gene, CDR1 is MNHEY and CDR2 is SVGEGT. The V end lost 6 bases, the J end lost 0 bases, and 9 bases lay between the germline ends. The CDR3 DNA is TGTGCCAGCAGCATGGACAGCTCTGGGGCCAACGTCCTGACTTTC. It translates to CASSMDSSGANVLTF.

In its sample, this clonotype was seen many times. The V call is TRBV7-2, the J call TRBJ2-7, with 9 bases identical to TRBD1. Germline V gene sequence: CDR1 SGHTA, CDR2 FQGNSA. V gave up 6 bases and J gave up 2 bases; unmatched junction bases: 5. This CDR3 has 14 residues. The CDR3 DNA reads as TGTGCCAGCAGTCCGGGACAGGGTCCCTACGAGCAGTACTTC. It is translated as CASSPGQGPYEQYF.

This clonotype was counted between two and nine times. The chain recombines TRBV7-2 with TRBJ1-1; a possible D gene is TRBD1 (5 bases). V was shortened by 3 bases and J by 0 bases, with 8 bases between the two germline ends. Germline V gene sequence: CDR1 SGHTA, CDR2 FQGNSA. This CDR3 is 14 amino acids long. The chain's CDR3 is CASSFGTVNTEAFF. Written as DNA, the CDR3 is TGTGCCAGCAGCTTTGGGACGGTGAACACTGAAGCTTTCTTT.

This clonotype was seen ten or more times. This sequence joins TRBV5-6 and TRBJ2-2; D is undetermined. This CDR3 spans 15 amino acids. Trimming shortened V by 0 bases and J by 6 bases, and 12 bases separated the two germline ends. Germline V CDR1 and CDR2: SGHDT, YYEEEE. The CDR3 coding sequence is TGTGCCAGCAGCTTGGAGTGGGTAGAGTCCGGGGAGCTGTTTTTT. It specifies CASSLEWVESGELFF.

The chain is built from TRBV7-9 and TRBJ2-2; D unresolved. The CDR3 extends over 15 amino acids. Trimming left V 5 bases short and J 2 bases short, with 12 bases between. In germline, CDR1 is SEHNR, CDR2 FQNEAQ (reference sequence). DNA for the CDR3: TGTGCCAGCAGCCCCTGGACGTACAACACCGGGGAGCTGTTTTTT. It is translated as CASSPWTYNTGELFF.

The chain joins TRBV20-1 to TRBJ1-2; 8 nucleotides match TRBD1. This CDR3 spans 17 amino acids. V shed 4 bases, J shed 0 bases, and the junction held 13 bases outside the gene matches. Germline CDR1 reads DFQATT; CDR2 reads SNEGSKA (reference sequence). This CDR3 reads CSANPTGVGVSNYGYTF. Here the CDR3 DNA reads TGCAGTGCTAACCCGACAGGGGTTGGGGTCTCTAACTATGGCTACACCTTC.